This TCR beta chain was profiled in a study of STAT5B mutations in CD4+ large granular lymphocyte leukemia (dated by TCRdb to 2021 to 2024). Some background on the complete study: Among healthy controls, the CDR3 'QG' motif was associated with a particular HLA allele. TCRbeta repertoires of CD4+ T-cell large granular lymphocyte leukemia patients were compared with those of healthy blood donors. The purity of purified fractions was confirmed by flow cytometry on FACSCanto II or FACSVerse to exceed 95% among lymphocytes.

Results the study describes overall, beyond this receptor: Main leukemic clonotypes were private to each patient, although about a quarter of the main leukemic clonotypes were found at low frequency in the non-leukemic repertoires of other patients. TRBV06-family usage was enriched among the top patient clones (8/27) compared with healthy controls (2/35). CD4-sorted patient repertoires appeared more clonal than healthy CD4+ repertoires, and this difference persisted after removing the putative leukemic clones. Data were not HLA-matched; higher clonality in CD4+ versus CD8+ T-LGLL could reflect the relatively small sample size.

The CDR3 runs 15 amino acids, cysteine and phenylalanine included. Just the 45-base CDR3 DNA is kept, in frame starting at base 1. Trimming removed 4 bases from V and 1 base from J, leaving 15 bases between the germline ends. In the germline V gene (reference sequence), CDR1 corresponds to SGHNT and CDR2 to YYREEE. TCRbeta rearrangements were sequenced from genomic DNA using the immunoSEQ assay at survey resolution. The original methods were these. In the TCR sequencing data, the smallest productive clonotype frequency that could be detected was 2.59 x 10-5. Only productive TCRbeta rearrangements, meaning sequences that were complete and in-frame, were kept for the analyses. Simpson clonality, calculated in the immunoSEQ Analyzer version 3.0, was used as the measure of sample clonality. Based on frequency, clones were grouped as very rare, small, medium, large (1-20%) or hyperexpanded (>20%). OLGA 1.2.3 estimated generation probabilities, VDJtools produced V-gene circos plots, VDJdb was queried for specificities, and GLIPH identified CDR3 motifs. TCRdb stores this immuneACCESS table with in-frame sequences only. Part of the clones is absent; in the studies checked, under half of the shortfall reflects unresolved V genes, and no reason is known for the rest. V, J and clone size derive from that table, while D and trimming were established from the DNA sequence. Counted in this sample were about 26,000 clones; approximately 81% of them appeared once. The ten biggest clones cover around 0.33% of the sample.

In regard to this clone: No antigen is known for it. The record has no base qualities; no much larger clone is one base away.

Buffy coats from 37 blood donors, supplied by the Finnish Red Cross blood service, were used as healthy controls. All TCR-sequenced material derived from peripheral blood: patient blood samples and healthy donor buffy coats. Peripheral blood mononuclear cells were isolated by Ficoll-Hypaque gradient centrifugation. For the healthy controls, CD4+ cells were obtained from buffy coats by magnetic purification. The Gentra Puregene Cell and Tissue kit was used to extract genomic DNA, and a Qubit 2.0 fluorometer was used to measure the amount of genomic DNA. Rearrangement joined TRBV5-4 to TRBJ2-7, with no D gene named confidently. The clonotype was recovered from a human donor in good health. Sequenced sample: CD4+ T cells from blood buffy coats. The base sequence is TGTGCCAGCAGCCGTCAAGGGCCCCCATCCTACGAGCAGTACTTC. Translation gives CASSRQGPPSYEQYF.